What follows are 15 T cell receptor beta chains derived from one specimen sequenced in a study of CD8 T cells in ankylosing spondylitis. Broader study findings: Seemingly characteristic of ankylosing spondylitis blood was a TCR beta motif consisting of several highly homologous variants.

These TCRs are of unknown antigen specificity. TCRdb re-called the 5' RACE reads with MiXCR, one entry per CDR3 protein. This table has roughly 470,000 distinct CDR3 sequences, roughly 26% appearing once. Sample: blood, either unsorted or a sorted T cell fraction (not recorded which). Receptors were obtained from a male donor with ankylosing spondylitis.

This clonotype has only a few counts. The chain employs TRBV10-3 and TRBJ1-3; D is possibly TRBD1 (6 bases). This CDR3 region has 15 residues. In germline, CDR1 is ENHRY, CDR2 SYGVKD. Trimming removed 4 bases at V and 1 base at J, with 11 bases between. Here the CDR3 reads CAISGGRGSGNTIYF. The CDR3 nucleotides read TGTGCCATCAGTGGGGGCAGGGGATCTGGAAACACCATATATTTT.

This chain uses TRBV7-2 with TRBJ1-4; 10 bases match TRBD1. The trim removed 4 bases at V and 7 bases at J, leaving 3 bases unmatched. The CDR3 extends over 14 amino acids. Germline V gene sequence: CDR1 SGHTA, CDR2 FQGNSA. CDR3 bases: TGTGCCAGCAGCTCCGGGACAGGGGTTGAAAAACTGTTTTTT. Translation gives CASSSGTGVEKLFF.

This clonotype was seen at least ten times. The rearrangement links TRBV12-3 or TRBV12-4 to TRBJ2-4; D may be TRBD1 or TRBD2 (5 bases each). The CDR3 loop spans 18 amino acids. Trimming pared 9 bases from V and 0 bases from J, leaving 24 bases between. CDR3 coding DNA: TGTGCCAGTAGACGGGACCTACTAAAGTCCAAAGCCAAAAACATTCAGTACTTC. Its protein is CASRRDLLKSKAKNIQYF.

The gene calls are TRBV7-2 and TRBJ1-1, with 8 bases lining up with TRBD1. The CDR3 runs to 15 residues. Trimming removed 1 base from V and 5 bases from J; junction bases left unmatched: 6. Germline V gives CDR1 SGHTA, CDR2 FQGNSA. CDR3 nucleotide sequence: TGTGCCAGCAGCTTAGGGGGCAGGGGGCGAACTGAAGCTTTCTTT. Its protein is CASSLGGRGRTEAFF.

In its sample, this clonotype was seen a few times. The rearrangement links TRBV7-9 to TRBJ2-3; 11 positions agree with TRBD2. Germline V CDR1 and CDR2: SEHNR, FQNEAQ (reference sequence). The CDR3 has 15 residues. J was trimmed by 1 base and V by 6 bases; bases with no gene match: 3. Here the CDR3 reads CASRISGRGTDTQYF. The CDR3 DNA is TGTGCCAGCAGGATTAGCGGGAGGGGCACAGATACGCAGTATTTT.

Many counts were recorded for this clonotype. DNA of the CDR3: TGCGCCAGCAGCCCGATTAACGAGAAGACCCAGTACTTC. Its protein is CASSPINEKTQYF. The chain has TRBV5-1 and TRBJ2-5, with D unresolved. With 4 bases removed from V and 6 bases from J, the gap between germline ends came to 13 bases. Germline values: CDR1 SGHRS, CDR2 YFSETQ. The CDR3 consists of 13 residues.

The rearrangement links TRBV5-1 to TRBJ2-1; a weak D match, TRBD2 (5 bases). Trimming cost V 0 bases and J 8 bases, with 12 bases left between them. The germline gives CDR1 SGHRS, CDR2 YFSETQ. There are 14 residues in the CDR3. The CDR3 DNA reads as TGCGCCAGCAGCTTGGTTGAGGGTTTGCATGAGCAGTTCTTC. Translation gives CASSLVEGLHEQFF.

A few counts support this clonotype. The chain combines TRBV15 with TRBJ1-5; 10 bases fit TRBD1. Germline trimming cut 1 base from V and 6 bases from J; bases unmatched to any gene: 6. Germline CDR1 reads LNHNV; CDR2 reads YYDKDF (reference sequence). This CDR3 region has 16 residues. CDR3 coding DNA: TGTGCCACCAGCAGAGGAGCCGGGACAGGGGCTCAGCCCCAGCATTTT. Its protein product is CATSRGAGTGAQPQHF.

This clonotype showed up just a few times. The gene calls are TRBV12-5 and TRBJ2-3, with unresolved D. This CDR3 region has 12 residues. The V gene lost 0 bases and the J gene lost 2 bases, with 0 bases spanning the gap. The germline gives CDR1 LGHNT, CDR2 FRNRAP. The chain's CDR3 is CASGLVTDTQYF. The DNA of the CDR3 is TGTGCTAGTGGTTTGGTCACAGATACGCAGTATTTT. The whole variable domain, remainder taken from reference TRBV12-5 and TRBJ2-3, is DARVTQTPRHKVTEMGQEVTMRCQPILGHNTVFWYRQTMMQGLELLAYFRNRAPLDDSGMPKDRFSAEMPDATLATLKIQPSEPRDSAVYFCASGLVTDTQYFGPGTRLTVL.

This clonotype was observed a few times. V usage is TRBV20-1 and J usage is TRBJ1-1; D unresolved. Trimming cost V 8 bases and J 4 bases, with 5 bases left between them. This CDR3 contains 9 residues. Germline V gene sequence: CDR1 DFQATT, CDR2 SNEGSKA (reference sequence). Here the CDR3 reads CSFGTEAFF. CDR3 DNA sequence: TGCAGTTTCGGCACTGAAGCTTTCTTT.

This chain connects TRBV20-1 to TRBJ2-1; 8 bases align to TRBD2. Trimming removed 0 bases from V and 5 bases from J; junction bases left unmatched: 9. Germline V gene data show CDR1 as DFQATT and CDR2 as SNEGSKA (reference sequence). CDR3 length: 16 residues. CDR3 residues: CSARDPRTSINNEQFF. The CDR3 DNA follows: TGCAGTGCTAGAGACCCCCGGACTAGCATAAACAATGAGCAGTTCTTC.

V usage is TRBV10-1 and J usage is TRBJ2-1; the match to TRBD2 covers 12 bases. The J segment lost 0 bases and the V segment lost 1 base, leaving 4 bases of the junction unmatched. Germline values: CDR1 WNHNN, CDR2 SYGVQD (reference sequence). The CDR3 extends over 18 amino acids. The chain's CDR3 is CASSEWGLAGSSYNEQFF. For the CDR3, the DNA is TGCGCCAGCAGTGAGTGGGGACTAGCGGGCAGCTCCTACAATGAGCAGTTCTTC.

There are a few counts of this clonotype. The chain links TRBV11-3 to TRBJ2-7, with TRBD1 matching over 8 bases. CDR1 and CDR2 from the germline V gene are SGHNT and YENEEA. The CDR3 spans 14 residues. Unmatched junction bases numbered 10, after V lost 5 bases and J lost 7 bases. CDR3 residues: CASSPWTGRGEQYV. As DNA, the CDR3 is TGTGCCAGCAGCCCTTGGACAGGGAGAGGAGAGCAGTACGTC.

The chain uses TRBV10-3 and TRBJ1-2; TRBD1 agrees at 7 bases. Losses at the gene ends were 4 bases for V and 7 bases for J; bases not matched to a gene: 3. Germline V gene lookup returns CDR1 ENHRY and CDR2 SYGVKD. The CDR3 is made up of 12 amino acids. In nucleotides, the CDR3 is TGTGCCATCAGTGGACAGGGTGGTGGCTACACCTTC. It is translated as CAISGQGGGYTF.

This clonotype was observed a few times. The chain's CDR3 is CASSFIAGEGNEQFF. The CDR3 coding sequence is TGTGCCAGCAGCTTCATAGCGGGAGAGGGGAATGAGCAGTTCTTC. The chain links TRBV11-2 to TRBJ2-1, with TRBD2 matching 9 bases. The CDR3 runs to 15 residues. The germline gives CDR1 SGHAT, CDR2 FQNNGV. V shed 3 bases, J shed 7 bases, and the junction held 7 bases outside the gene matches.